This TCR beta chain emerged from a study of blood T cell repertoires in COVID-19. Background on the study: Donors in the United States, Italy and Spain gave samples during acute or convalescent COVID-19. The cDNA or gDNA used as material had been derived from T cells, B-cell-depleted T cells, or PBMCs.

In the authors' workflow: Reference gene primers were amplified, and this amplification served to estimate nucleated cell counts. The data were produced by immunoSEQ multiplex PCR, yet TCRdb's version contains in-frame clones alone and is incomplete. D and trimming come from the DNA, and the V and J calls and clone size come from that table. The sample records 95,000 to 120,000 clones, 85% being singletons. Trimming took off 4 bases at V and 0 bases at J, with 6 bases between the two ends. CDR1 and CDR2 from the germline V gene are SGHRS and YFSETQ. This CDR3 is built from 13 residues. The source material was peripheral blood. The source is a human donor in a cohort sampled during active COVID-19. V is TRBV5-1 and J is TRBJ2-3, with D unclear. The CDR3 bases are TGCGCCAGCAGCGCGGCTAGCACAGATACGCAGTATTTT. Translating it yields CASSAASTDTQYF.